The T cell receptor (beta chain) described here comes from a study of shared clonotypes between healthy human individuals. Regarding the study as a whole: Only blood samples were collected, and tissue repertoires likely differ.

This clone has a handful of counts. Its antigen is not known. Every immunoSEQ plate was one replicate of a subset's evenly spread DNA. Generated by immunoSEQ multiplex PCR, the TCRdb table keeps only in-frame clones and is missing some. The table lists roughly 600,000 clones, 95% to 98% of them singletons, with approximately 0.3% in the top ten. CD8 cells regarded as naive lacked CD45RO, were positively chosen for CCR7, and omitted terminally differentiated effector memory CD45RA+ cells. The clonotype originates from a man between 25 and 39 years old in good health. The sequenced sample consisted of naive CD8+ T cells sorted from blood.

The CDR3 DNA reads TGTGCCAGCAGCTTTGCCCGGGGGGACTACGAGCAGTACTTC. It encodes CASSFARGDYEQYF. This chain joins TRBV7-2 and TRBJ2-7, with 7 bases aligning to TRBD2. CDR1 and CDR2 (germline): SGHTA, FQGNSA. CDR3 length: 14 residues. With V trimmed by 3 bases and J by 3 bases, 5 bases remained unmatched. The full variable domain, in which reference TRBV7-2 and TRBJ2-7 provide the parts outside the CDR3, is GAGVSQSPSNKVTEKGKDVELRCDPISGHTALYWYRQSLGQGLEFLIYFQGNSAPDKSGLPSDRFSAERTGGSVSTLTIQRTQQEDSAVYLCASSFARGDYEQYFGPGTRLTVT.